These T cell receptor beta chains were read from a single sample in a study of T cell responses to AZD1222 COVID-19 vaccine. Clones were sequenced by immunoSEQ multiplex PCR, and TCRdb holds only the in-frame ones, with some missing. The sample has approximately 150,000 clones; over 90% are singletons. This specimen consisted of peripheral blood, obtained on day 0 of AZD1222 vaccination. The receptors shown here come from an adult in good health. CDR3s leave out the opening cysteine and the closing phenylalanine or tryptophan. The order of the fields is J gene, V gene, CDR3 length, CDR3 protein.

>TRBJ1-2|TRBV12-5|11
ASGFGVSYGYT
>TRBJ1-1|TRBV19|9
ASTGFTEAF
>TRBJ1-2|TRBV30|12
AWSPTGGYHGYT
>TRBJ2-3|TRBV9|12
ASNPSGSTDTQY
>TRBJ2-3|TRBV29-1|11
SVEDRDLGTQY
>TRBJ1-3|TRBV5-6|14
ASSRMDRLSGNTIY
>TRBJ2-1|TRBV5-3|15
ARSPGTGADKFFRKF
>TRBJ2-5|TRBV4-2|14
ASSPQASGGQETQY
>TRBJ1-6|TRBV9|14
ASSVEAGVYNSPLH
>TRBJ1-2|TRBV4-2|12
ASSQPGTGNGYT
>TRBJ1-2|TRBV29-1|11
SVESGGKGGYT
>TRBJ2-3|TRBV2|11
ASSEAEGDTQY
>TRBJ1-1|TRBV5-1|11
ASSLPTGTEAF
>TRBJ1-3|TRBV24-1|11
ATSEGTGATIY
>TRBJ1-6|TRBV15|15
ATSRDDYGSRLTPLH
>TRBJ2-7|TRBV6-5|9
ASSPNYEQY
>TRBJ2-2|TRBV11-2|14
ASSLVGSEGFGELF
>TRBJ1-1|TRBV3-1/TRBV3-2|10
ASSQGPAEAF
>TRBJ1-2|TRBV6-5|11
ASRRTENYGYT
>TRBJ2-7|TRBV5-4|13
ASSLVTSGVYEQY
>TRBJ1-1|TRBV6-5|13
ASSYSGLTNTEAF
>TRBJ1-1|TRBV29-1|13
SVEIGETMNTEAF
>TRBJ1-1|TRBV18|12
ASSPRLQETEAF
>TRBJ1-2|TRBV25-1|12
ASSLYTGGHGYT
>TRBJ1-6|TRBV7-2|12
ASSRGARSSPLH
>TRBJ2-7|TRBV30|9
AWSPRYEQY
>TRBJ1-6|TRBV3-1/TRBV3-2|13
ASSQGEQAPGTLH
>TRBJ1-4|TRBV29-1|13
SVEDQGMVGEKLF
>TRBJ1-5|TRBV10-3|11
AIAGDRTQPQH
>TRBJ2-7|TRBV5-6|13
ASSYEGAYPYEQY
>TRBJ2-6|TRBV9|16
ASSVGLQSYSGANVLT
>TRBJ2-7|TRBV10-3|13
AISEPGTGLYEQY
>TRBJ1-2|TRBV18|11
ASSPQKEGGYT
>TRBJ2-1|TRBV28|11
ASSNPAHFGSF
>TRBJ2-7|TRBV29-1|11
SVGAGIAYEQY
>TRBJ1-2|TRBV29-1|11
SVDTLIFYGYT
>TRBJ1-1|TRBV19|11
ASSIGSNTEAF
>TRBJ2-1|TRBV28|11
ASSLEANNEQF
>TRBJ1-1|TRBV28|12
ASSFRDGWVEAF
>TRBJ1-2|TRBV28|12
ASTSNGETYGYT
>TRBJ2-4|TRBV10-2|11
ASSELAKNIQY
>TRBJ2-7|TRBV5-4|11
ASSPGQLYEQY
>TRBJ1-3|TRBV6-5|12
ASSLKSSGNTIY
>TRBJ1-6|TRBV5-1|14
ASSLRTGPNNSPLH